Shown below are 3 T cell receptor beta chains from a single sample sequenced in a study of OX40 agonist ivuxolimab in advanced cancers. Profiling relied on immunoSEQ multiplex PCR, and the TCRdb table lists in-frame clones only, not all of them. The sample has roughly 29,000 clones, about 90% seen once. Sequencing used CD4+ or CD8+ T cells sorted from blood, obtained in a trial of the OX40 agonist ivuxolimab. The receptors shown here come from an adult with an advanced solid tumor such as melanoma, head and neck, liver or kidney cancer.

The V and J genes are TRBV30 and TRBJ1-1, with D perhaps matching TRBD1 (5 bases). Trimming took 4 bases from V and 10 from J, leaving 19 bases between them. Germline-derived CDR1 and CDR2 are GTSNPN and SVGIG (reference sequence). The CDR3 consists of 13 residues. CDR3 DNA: TGTGCCTGGACCCCTCAGGGCTTCCCGGGAGCTTTCTTT. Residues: CAWTPQGFPGAFF.

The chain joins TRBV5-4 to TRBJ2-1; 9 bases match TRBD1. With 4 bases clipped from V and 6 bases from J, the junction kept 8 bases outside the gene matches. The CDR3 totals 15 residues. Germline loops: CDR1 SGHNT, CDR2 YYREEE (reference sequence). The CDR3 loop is CASSRGDRVVNEQFF. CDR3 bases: TGTGCCAGCAGCCGGGGGGACAGGGTGGTCAATGAGCAGTTCTTC.

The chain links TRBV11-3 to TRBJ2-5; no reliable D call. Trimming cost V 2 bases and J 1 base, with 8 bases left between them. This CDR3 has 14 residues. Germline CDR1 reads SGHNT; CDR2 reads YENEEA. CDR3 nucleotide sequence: TGTGCCAGCAGCTTATCGACATTCCAAGAGACCCAGTACTTC. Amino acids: CASSLSTFQETQYF.